This T cell receptor beta chain is from a study of T cells in Graves' hyperthyroidism and ophthalmopathy. This clonotype came up many times. Its antigen is undetermined. TCR beta CDR3 sequences were amplified from RNA transcripts. HTBI primers were used for first-round RT-PCR of the TCR CDR3. In TCRdb, the multiplex PCR reads were re-called with MiXCR into one record per CDR3 protein. Of 350,000 to 450,000 distinct CDR3 sequences in the sample, 15% to 20% were seen once. Study outcomes and limitations: Ophthalmopathy was predicted by the model a median of around 5.9 months ahead of onset.

The authors took PBMCs from 10 ml fresh peripheral blood. Looked up from germline, CDR1 is MNHNY and CDR2 is SVGAGI (reference sequence). The CDR3 runs 13 residues. Trimming pared 2 bases from V and 6 bases from J, leaving 11 bases between. The specimen was blood. The chain carries TRBV6-6 and TRBJ2-7; maybe TRBD1 (7 bases). This TCR derives from a woman younger than 45 with Graves' hyperthyroidism that later progressed to Graves' ophthalmopathy. CDR3 sequence: CASSYQGGAEQYF. The CDR3 coding sequence is TGTGCCAGCAGTTACCAGGGGGGTGCCGAGCAGTACTTC.